This T cell receptor (beta chain) was sequenced in a study of blood T cell repertoires in COVID-19. Across the whole study: PBMCs, B-cell-depleted T cells, or T cells provided the cDNA or gDNA that made up the material.

The germline V gene encodes CDR1 MGHRA and CDR2 YSYEKL. Trimming took 4 bases from V and 3 from J, leaving 16 bases between them. The CDR3 loop spans 15 amino acids. The table lists this clone with a count of one. Source study methods: Nucleated cell number was recorded as an estimate derived from reference gene primer amplification. Repertoires were generated with immunoSEQ multiplex PCR, while TCRdb's copy carries only in-frame clones and drops some. The DNA was the basis for D and trimming; V, J and clone size are from that table. This sample yields around 310,000 clones, of which roughly 90% are seen a single time; over 9% belongs to the top ten. Clinical history as reported by participants underpinned cohort assignment. Donors in Cohort 3 counted as recovered after two negative PCRs, clearance, or symptom resolution.

The J gene is TRBJ2-7, the V gene TRBV4-1, with D tentatively TRBD1 (5 bases). This TCR derives from a woman aged 25 to 39 who had recovered from COVID-19. The sequencing input was PBMCs or T cells enriched from blood (not recorded which). Here the CDR3 reads CASSPSAPGFYEQYF. Here the CDR3 DNA reads TGCGCCAGCAGCCCGTCCGCGCCAGGGTTCTACGAGCAGTACTTC.